The next 8 T cell receptor beta chains were all read from a single sample in a study of blood T cell repertoires in COVID-19. Assay: immunoSEQ multiplex PCR; the TCRdb copy retains only in-frame clones and omits some. The table includes some 200,000 clones, 85% to 90% detected once. Sequencing was performed on peripheral blood. The receptors originated from a woman between 50 and 59 years old with acute or convalescent COVID-19.

The gene calls are TRBV30 and TRBJ1-4; no reliable D call. Germline values: CDR1 GTSNPN, CDR2 SVGIG (reference sequence). Deletions cut 0 bases from V and 3 bases from J, with 5 bases between. CDR3 length equals 13 residues. The CDR3 spells CAWSVLANEKLFF. CDR3 in DNA: TGTGCCTGGAGTGTACTCGCTAATGAAAAACTGTTTTTT.

The rearrangement joins TRBV7-2 to TRBJ1-1; a weak D match, TRBD1 (6 bases). The CDR3 is made up of 13 amino acids. V was clipped by 1 base and J by 7 bases, with 10 bases between them. The germline gives CDR1 SGHTA, CDR2 FQGNSA. Written as DNA, the CDR3 is TGTGCCAGCAGCTTAGGGTCGACAGGTGAAGCTTTCTTT. This translates into CASSLGSTGEAFF.

V is TRBV10-3 and J is TRBJ2-7, with TRBD2 identical over 8 bases. The CDR3 is 14 residues long. Germline assignment: CDR1 ENHRY and CDR2 SYGVKD. The trim removed 3 bases at V and 2 bases at J, leaving 3 bases unmatched. CDR3: CAISDPGLAYEQYF. The CDR3 region has the DNA TGTGCCATCAGTGACCCGGGACTAGCCTACGAGCAGTACTTC.

In DNA form, the CDR3 reads TGTGCCAGCAGTTTATTTCGACAGAACACTGAAGCTTTCTTT. Amino acid sequence: CASSLFRQNTEAFF. V gene TRBV27 combines with J gene TRBJ1-1; D is unresolved. V was pared by 1 base and J by 1 base, with 7 bases between. The CDR3 has 14 amino acids. The germline V gene encodes CDR1 MNHEY and CDR2 SMNVEV (reference sequence).

This clone was recorded once. The rearrangement joins TRBV9 to TRBJ2-7, with D perhaps matching TRBD2 (6 bases). Germline CDR1 reads SGDLS; CDR2 reads YYNGEE. Trimming took off 0 bases at V and 3 bases at J, with 13 bases between the two ends. The CDR3 contains 15 residues. The CDR3 coding sequence is TGTGCCAGCAGCGTAGGCGGGGACCCCCTCTACGAGCAGTACTTC. Protein product: CASSVGGDPLYEQYF.

This rearrangement joins TRBV9 to TRBJ1-2, with 9 positions matching TRBD1. Trimming cost V 4 bases and J 3 bases; bases outside gene matches: 10. Germline values: CDR1 SGDLS, CDR2 YYNGEE. The length of the CDR3 is 16 residues. This chain's CDR3 is CASSSGTGPRDYGYTF. The CDR3 nucleotides read TGTGCCAGCAGCTCCGGGACAGGGCCGCGGGACTATGGCTACACCTTC.

The chain recombines TRBV24-1 with TRBJ2-1, with D possibly TRBD2 on 6 matching bases. Germline CDR1 KGHDR, CDR2 SFDVKD. The CDR3 consists of 15 residues. Trimming cost V 3 bases and J 5 bases, with 13 bases left between them. Written as DNA, the CDR3 is TGTGCCACCAGTGATGGGACGGAGGGAAACAATGAGCAGTTCTTC. This encodes CATSDGTEGNNEQFF.

The chain couples TRBV18 to TRBJ1-6, with TRBD1 matching over 8 bases. The CDR3 runs to 15 residues. The J segment lost 8 bases and the V segment lost 1 base, leaving 4 bases of the junction unmatched. Germline values: CDR1 KGHSH, CDR2 LQKENI. The CDR3 spells CASSPLQGGDSPLHF. In DNA, the CDR3 is TGTGCCAGCTCACCACTACAGGGGGGGGATTCACCCCTCCACTTT.